This TCR beta chain emerged from a study of blood T cells in healthy people across ages. Each donor was a healthy Caucasian individual from Russia, aged roughly 6 to 90. V dropped 0 bases and J dropped 5; count of bases not matched to a gene: 14. Per germline, CDR1 LGHNA and CDR2 YSLEER. The length of the CDR3 is 18 residues. For the second PCR, which ran for roughly 6 to 12 cycles, a sample-barcoded 5' primer and a J-beta primer mix were used. TCRdb re-derived calls from the 5' RACE reads in MiXCR, one entry per CDR3 protein. The sample yields 600,000 to 1,000,000 distinct CDR3 sequences, 55% to 70% seen once.

The material sequenced was blood. This TCR was recovered from a man between 25 and 39 years old in good health. The chain joins TRBV4-3 to TRBJ2-7; TRBD1 agrees at 9 bases. DNA for the CDR3: TGCGCCAGCAGCCAAGATTCCCCTCACCGGGACAGGGTTGACGAGCAGTACTTC. This codes for CASSQDSPHRDRVDEQYF.